Below are 19 T cell receptor beta chains sequenced from a single sample in a study of cytomegalovirus exposure and HLA in healthy donors. 13 Jbeta primers and 60 Vbeta primers were used for the PCR. The assay was immunoSEQ multiplex PCR, and TCRdb's table has in-frame clones only and misses some. Of approximately 210,000 clones listed, around 79% are singletons. What was sequenced was PBMCs. These receptors originate from a male donor in good health and CMV-seropositive.

This chain uses TRBV27 with TRBJ2-7; 8 bases match TRBD1. CDR3 length: 14 residues. CDR1 and CDR2 (germline): MNHEY, SMNVEV (reference sequence). J lost 2 bases, V lost 6 bases, and 6 bases had no gene match. The CDR3 sequence is CASSMGQVAYEQYF. CDR3 DNA sequence: TGTGCCAGCAGCATGGGACAGGTGGCCTACGAGCAGTACTTC.

J is TRBJ2-3 and V is TRBV6-5; perhaps TRBD1 as D (5 bases). The germline V gene encodes CDR1 MNHEY and CDR2 SVGAGI. The CDR3 sequence is 16 residues long. Trimming cost V 2 bases and J 2 bases, with 14 bases left between them. The CDR3 sequence is CASSYTNPRVTDTQYF. The CDR3 bases are TGTGCCAGCAGTTACACAAACCCCAGGGTCACAGATACGCAGTATTTT.

J is TRBJ2-2 and V is TRBV7-2; 11 bases line up with TRBD1. The CDR3 is 16 residues long. The V segment lost 1 base and the J segment 6 bases; nucleotides outside the gene matches: 4. CDR1 is SGHTA, CDR2 FQGNSA, per germline. The CDR3 reads CASSLEGQGAAGELFF. CDR3 DNA sequence: TGTGCCAGCAGCTTAGAAGGACAGGGGGCTGCCGGGGAGCTGTTTTTT.

This clone has more than one count but fewer than ten. The chain recombines TRBV19 with TRBJ1-5; 8 bases are shared with TRBD1. CDR1 LNHDA and CDR2 SQIVND come from the germline V gene (reference sequence). CDR3 length: 18 residues. The V gene end was trimmed by 1 base and the J gene end by 0 bases; junction bases not matched to a gene: 8. The CDR3: CASSIVGTGYYSNQPQHF. In DNA form, the CDR3 reads TGTGCCAGTAGTATAGTAGGGACAGGATATTATAGCAATCAGCCCCAGCATTTT.

This clone was observed a handful of times. The J gene is TRBJ2-2, the V gene TRBV10-3; 7 bases map to TRBD2. The CDR3 loop spans 15 amino acids. Germline lookup yields CDR1 ENHRY and CDR2 SYGVKD. Trimming removed 3 bases from V and 3 bases from J; junction bases left unmatched: 4. CDR3: CAISDRAGDTGELFF. In nucleotides, the CDR3 is TGTGCCATCAGTGACAGGGCGGGGGACACCGGGGAGCTGTTTTTT.

V gene TRBV28 combines with J gene TRBJ2-7, with a tentative D call TRBD1 (6 bases). The V gene's germline CDR1 is MDHEN and CDR2 SYDVKM. The CDR3 totals 14 residues. Trimming removed 2 bases at V and 6 bases at J, with 14 bases between. The CDR3 region has the DNA TGTGCCAGCAGTTTAAGGCAGGGGTTCCGCGAGCAGTACTTC. Its translation: CASSLRQGFREQYF. Full variable domain (remainder filled in from reference TRBV28 and TRBJ2-7): DVKVTQSSRYLVKRTGEKVFLECVQDMDHENMFWYRQDPGLGLRLIYFSYDVKMKEKGDIPEGYSVSREKKERFSLILESASTNQTSMYLCASSLRQGFREQYFGPGTRLTVT.

The chain uses TRBV10-3 and TRBJ2-1; maybe TRBD1 (5 bases). CDR3 length: 13 amino acids. V lost 4 bases, J lost 8 bases, and 12 bases lay in between. CDR1 and CDR2 (germline): ENHRY, SYGVKD. In nucleotides, the CDR3 is TGTGCCATCAGTGTCAGGGCCCAGGATGAGCAGTTCTTC. Its translation: CAISVRAQDEQFF.

The chain couples TRBV5-4 to TRBJ2-5, with TRBD2 matching over 10 bases. The CDR3 is made up of 16 amino acids. The J segment lost 5 bases and the V segment lost 0 bases, leaving 7 bases of the junction unmatched. Looked up from germline, CDR1 is SGHNT and CDR2 is YYREEE (reference sequence). The CDR3 loop reads CASSLVALAGEETQYF. For the CDR3, the DNA is TGTGCCAGCAGCTTGGTAGCGCTAGCGGGAGAGGAGACCCAGTACTTC.

J is TRBJ1-4 and V is TRBV7-2; D is unclear. The CDR3 covers 14 residues. Germline V gene data show CDR1 as SGHTA and CDR2 as FQGNSA. Trimming cost V 5 bases and J 4 bases, with 11 bases left between them. The CDR3 here is CASSPVASNEKLFF. The CDR3 DNA sequence: TGTGCCAGCAGCCCCGTCGCCAGTAATGAAAAACTGTTTTTT. Combining the CDR3 with reference TRBV7-2 and TRBJ1-4 gives the whole variable domain GAGVSQSPSNKVTEKGKDVELRCDPISGHTALYWYRQSLGQGLEFLIYFQGNSAPDKSGLPSDRFSAERTGGSVSTLTIQRTQQEDSAVYLCASSPVASNEKLFFGSGTQLSVL.

CDR3 loop: CASSRGQPQETQYF. For the CDR3, the DNA is TGTGCCAGCAGTCGAGGGCAGCCACAAGAGACCCAGTACTTC. The chain combines TRBV6-1 with TRBJ2-5; tentative D call: TRBD2 (5 bases). Germline V gene data show CDR1 as MNHNS and CDR2 as SASEGT. This CDR3 contains 14 residues. Trimming took 5 bases from V and 2 from J, leaving 12 bases between them.

The chain couples TRBV10-3 to TRBJ2-5; D is possibly TRBD2 (6 bases). The CDR3 loop spans 16 amino acids. The V end lost 0 bases, the J end lost 6 bases, and 17 bases lay between the germline ends. CDR1 is ENHRY and CDR2 is SYGVKD in the germline V gene. CDR3: CAISESASGVEKTQYF. CDR3 nucleotides: TGTGCCATCAGTGAGTCTGCCTCGGGAGTTGAAAAGACCCAGTACTTC.

The V gene is TRBV9, the J gene TRBJ2-3; 8 bases map to TRBD2. The ends lost 4 bases at V and 0 bases at J; junction bases unmatched: 13. Germline loops: CDR1 SGDLS, CDR2 YYNGEE. The CDR3 has 18 amino acids. This CDR3 is CASSIRGGQPTSTDTQYF. CDR3 nucleotides: TGTGCCAGCAGCATCCGGGGGGGGCAGCCCACTAGCACAGATACGCAGTATTTT.

This chain connects TRBV11-1 to TRBJ2-2, with D maybe TRBD1 (6 bases). Germline CDR1 reads SGHAT; CDR2 reads FQDESV (reference sequence). V lost 8 bases to trimming and J lost 0 bases, with 10 bases between them. This CDR3 is built from 14 residues. In DNA form, the CDR3 reads TGTGCCAGCTTGGGACAATCGAACACCGGGGAGCTGTTTTTT. Translated, it gives CASLGQSNTGELFF.

The rearrangement links TRBV6-4 to TRBJ2-2; unclear D gene. V was clipped by 2 bases and J by 4 bases, with 5 bases between them. CDR1 and CDR2 from the germline V gene are MRHNA and SNTAGT. The length of the CDR3 is 13 residues. CDR3 coding DNA: TGTGCCAGCAGTGACACATTCACCGGGGAGCTGTTTTTT. The encoded protein is CASSDTFTGELFF.

The genes are TRBV4-1 and TRBJ2-7; maybe TRBD2 (5 bases). With 0 bases removed from V and 1 base from J, the gap between germline ends came to 16 bases. Germline V gene lookup returns CDR1 MGHRA and CDR2 YSYEKL. This CDR3 is 17 amino acids long. The CDR3 region has the DNA TGCGCCAGCAGCCAAGAGGAGAGCGGATCCGTTTCCTACGAGCAGTACTTC. Its translation is CASSQEESGSVSYEQYF.

This chain joins TRBV2 and TRBJ1-1; D perhaps matches TRBD1 (6 bases). Trimming removed 10 bases from V and 1 base from J, with 13 bases in between. Germline lookup yields CDR1 SNHLY and CDR2 FYNNEI. The CDR3 spans 13 residues. Here the CDR3 DNA reads TGTGCCACAACAGGGCTCGGGAACACTGAAGCTTTCTTT. Translating it yields CATTGLGNTEAFF.

This clone has a handful of counts. Written as DNA, the CDR3 is TGTGCCAGCAGTCGGGGGGTGTTAGAGGACGAGCAGTACTTC. Translated, it gives CASSRGVLEDEQYF. The chain combines TRBV6-6 with TRBJ2-7; TRBD2 matches 7 bases. The CDR3 consists of 14 residues. Germline CDR1 and CDR2: MNHNY and SVGAGI (reference sequence). The V gene end was trimmed by 5 bases and the J gene end by 5 bases; junction bases not matched to a gene: 9.

The rearrangement joins TRBV29-1 to TRBJ1-1, with D possibly matching TRBD1 (6 bases). CDR3 length: 13 residues. V dropped 7 bases and J dropped 5 bases, with 17 bases sitting between them. The germline V gene encodes CDR1 SQVTM and CDR2 ANQGSEA. The CDR3 region has the DNA TGCAGCGCCCGAAGGGGGAAGGGGACTGAAGCTTTCTTT. Translation: CSARRGKGTEAFF.

This clone showed up just a few times. The chain employs TRBV6-5 and TRBJ1-2, with unresolved D. This CDR3 contains 13 residues. Germline lookup yields CDR1 MNHEY and CDR2 SVGAGI. V was trimmed by 5 bases and J by 0 bases, leaving 7 bases between them. CDR3 in amino acids: CASSEGANYGYTF. CDR3 nucleotide sequence: TGTGCCAGCAGTGAGGGTGCTAACTATGGCTACACCTTC.